These 18 T cell receptor beta chains were all obtained from the same sample, sequenced in a study of T cell responses to AZD1222 COVID-19 vaccine. The table came from immunoSEQ multiplex PCR; TCRdb's copy has only in-frame clones and leaves some out. The sample consists of 130,000 or so clones, 80% to 95% of them appearing once. Source: peripheral blood, taken 28 days after the second AZD1222 dose. All receptors come from an adult who received the AZD1222 COVID-19 vaccine.

This clone was seen a single time. The V and J genes are TRBV6-1 and TRBJ1-2, with a tentative D call TRBD1 (5 bases). CDR1 and CDR2 (germline): MNHNS, SASEGT. CDR3 size: 15 residues. V was pared by 2 bases and J by 4 bases, with 14 bases between. The CDR3 sequence: CASSEMGGLGYGYTF. Written as DNA, the CDR3 is TGTGCCAGCAGTGAAATGGGGGGATTGGGCTATGGCTACACCTTC.

The chain couples TRBV29-1 to TRBJ1-3; 7 nucleotides agree with TRBD1. This CDR3 is built from 14 residues. V was clipped by 1 base and J by 2 bases; unmatched bases: 2. Germline V gene sequence: CDR1 SQVTM, CDR2 ANQGSEA. The CDR3 DNA follows: TGCAGCGTTGAAGTCACAGGGGCTGGAAACACCATATATTTT. As protein: CSVEVTGAGNTIYF. Full variable domain (outside the CDR3, taken from reference TRBV29-1 and TRBJ1-3): SAVISQKPSRDICQRGTSLTIQCQVDSQVTMMFWYRQQPGQSLTLIATANQGSEATYESGFVIDKFPISRPNLTFSTLTVSNMSPEDSSIYLCSVEVTGAGNTIYFGEGSWLTVV.

The V gene is TRBV19, the J gene TRBJ1-1; 8 nucleotides align to TRBD1. The ends lost 5 bases at V and 4 bases at J; junction bases unmatched: 9. Germline values: CDR1 LNHDA, CDR2 SQIVND (reference sequence). The CDR3 contains 15 residues. The CDR3 nucleotides are TGTGCCAGTAGTGAACCTGGACAGGGATCCACTGAAGCTTTCTTT. Protein: CASSEPGQGSTEAFF.

The chain is built from TRBV11-2 and TRBJ2-5, with no clear D. Germline CDR1 is SGHAT and CDR2 is FQNNGV. The CDR3 is 12 amino acids. V was shortened by 5 bases and J by 3 bases, with 7 bases between the two germline ends. CDR3 region: CASSRREETQYF. CDR3 DNA: TGTGCCAGCAGCCGCCGAGAAGAGACCCAGTACTTC.

As regards this clone: The junction does not match germline at one end; this may be a read error. The gene calls are TRBV7-7 and TRBJ2-3; the match to TRBD1 covers 10 bases. The CDR3 totals 14 residues. The germline CDR1 and CDR2 sequences are SSHAT and FNYEAQ (reference sequence). CDR3 residues: CASSLGDRGDTQYF. The CDR3 DNA reads as TGTGCTAGCAGCTTAGGGGACAGGGGAGATACGCAGTATTTT.

V and J are TRBV25-1 and TRBJ1-1; D remains ambiguous. Between the trimmed V and J ends, which lost 4 bases and 7 bases, there was a span of 13 bases. The V gene's germline CDR1 is MGHDK and CDR2 SYGVNS. The length of the CDR3 is 13 residues. The CDR3 spells CASSGARELEAFF. In nucleotides, the CDR3 is TGTGCCAGCAGTGGTGCACGGGAACTTGAAGCTTTCTTT.

This clone has a single count. The chain employs TRBV2 and TRBJ2-5; no reliable D call. Per germline, CDR1 SNHLY and CDR2 FYNNEI. Trimming cost V 8 bases and J 4 bases, with 20 bases left between them. The length of the CDR3 is 15 residues. The CDR3 DNA follows: TGTGCCAGCTCACGGTCAGTGGGGTTTGGAGAGACCCAGTACTTC. It specifies CASSRSVGFGETQYF.

The rearrangement joins TRBV11-1 to TRBJ2-7; D is tentatively TRBD1 or TRBD2 (7 bases each). Germline CDR1 and CDR2: SGHAT and FQDESV (reference sequence). This CDR3 has 16 amino acids. Between the trimmed V and J ends, which lost 0 bases and 3 bases, there was a span of 15 bases. Written as DNA, the CDR3 is TGTGCCAGCAGCTTAGCCGGGGGGACAGTTCTCTACGAGCAGTACTTC. This encodes CASSLAGGTVLYEQYF.

The rearrangement links TRBV7-3 to TRBJ1-1, with a possible D match to TRBD1 (6 bases). V was shortened by 5 bases and J by 1 base, with 8 bases between the two germline ends. Germline CDR1 is SGHTA and CDR2 is FQGTGA. The CDR3 totals 13 residues. The CDR3 reads CASSADRNTEAFF. CDR3 DNA sequence: TGTGCCAGCAGCGCGGACAGGAACACTGAAGCTTTCTTT.

The chain carries TRBV4-1 and TRBJ2-5; maybe TRBD2 (6 bases). The CDR3 totals 14 residues. With 1 base removed from V and 2 bases from J, the gap between germline ends came to 8 bases. Germline lookup yields CDR1 MGHRA and CDR2 YSYEKL. The CDR3 coding sequence is TGCGCCAGCAGCCAAGTCGGAGGGCAAGAGACCCAGTACTTC. It codes for CASSQVGGQETQYF.

The chain recombines TRBV18 with TRBJ1-6; 10 bases line up with TRBD1. V dropped 6 bases and J dropped 5; count of bases not matched to a gene: 4. This CDR3 spans 15 amino acids. From germline, CDR1 is KGHSH and CDR2 LQKENI. In DNA form, the CDR3 reads TGTGCCAGCTCCCTGGACAGGGGGGATAATTCACCCCTCCACTTT. Its protein product is CASSLDRGDNSPLHF.

The rearrangement uses TRBV2 and TRBJ2-3; weak D call: TRBD2 (5 bases). Trimming removed 8 bases at V and 0 bases at J, with 12 bases between. CDR1 is SNHLY and CDR2 is FYNNEI in the germline V gene. The CDR3 spans 14 residues. The CDR3 protein is CASSTAASTDTQYF. The CDR3 DNA reads TGTGCCAGCTCCACAGCGGCGAGCACAGATACGCAGTATTTT.

J is TRBJ1-6 and V is TRBV29-1, with D uncertain. Germline V CDR1 and CDR2: SQVTM, ANQGSEA. The V end lost 2 bases, the J end lost 10 bases, and 12 bases lay between the germline ends. The CDR3 covers 13 residues. This CDR3 reads CSVELSGGSPLHF. Here the CDR3 DNA reads TGCAGCGTTGAATTGTCCGGCGGGTCACCCCTCCACTTT.

The rearrangement joins TRBV13 to TRBJ2-5; weak D call: TRBD2 (6 bases). Trimming stripped 5 bases from V and 5 bases from J, with 15 bases between. The CDR3 is made up of 14 amino acids. CDR1 is PRHDT and CDR2 is FYEKMQ in the germline V gene (reference sequence). The DNA of the CDR3 is TGTGCCAGCAGCCCTTGGCGGGGTGTGGAGACCCAGTACTTC. Translating gives CASSPWRGVETQYF. The full variable domain, rest sourced from reference TRBV13 and TRBJ2-5, is AAGVIQSPRHLIKEKRETATLKCYPIPRHDTVYWYQQGPGQDPQFLISFYEKMQSDKGSIPDRFSAQQFSDYHSELNMSSLELGDSALYFCASSPWRGVETQYFGPGTRLLVL.

The J gene is TRBJ1-5, the V gene TRBV7-2; D call uncertain. V dropped 1 base and J dropped 7 bases, with 8 bases sitting between them. The CDR3 is made up of 13 amino acids. Germline CDR1 reads SGHTA; CDR2 reads FQGNSA. CDR3 nucleotide sequence: TGTGCCAGCAGCTTAGATGTCCGGCAGCCCCAGCATTTT. As protein: CASSLDVRQPQHF.

The chain links TRBV4-3 to TRBJ2-1, with D tentatively TRBD2 (7 bases). V lost 0 bases to trimming and J lost 9 bases, with 15 bases between them. The CDR3 sequence is 15 residues long. The germline CDR1 and CDR2 sequences are LGHNA and YSLEER. CDR3: CASSQDQGGDGEQFF. Here the CDR3 DNA reads TGCGCCAGCAGCCAAGATCAAGGGGGGGACGGTGAGCAGTTCTTC.

The chain uses TRBV3-1 (or the pseudogene TRBV3-2) and TRBJ1-2; possible D gene TRBD1, 5 bases. In germline, CDR1 is LGHDT, CDR2 YNNKEL (reference sequence). There are 13 residues in the CDR3. The germline V and J ends were trimmed by 5 bases and 3 bases, with 10 bases remaining between them. CDR3 amino acids: CASSFWGDYGYTF. Here the CDR3 DNA reads TGTGCCAGCAGCTTTTGGGGGGACTATGGCTACACCTTC.

The chain uses TRBV4-1 and TRBJ2-2; 9 bases are a match to TRBD2. The CDR3 is 16 amino acids. Per the germline V gene, CDR1 is MGHRA and CDR2 is YSYEKL. The trim removed 3 bases at V and 7 bases at J, leaving 9 bases unmatched. The chain's CDR3 is CASSQGGGALGGELFF. CDR3 DNA: TGCGCCAGCAGCCAGGGCGGGGGGGCCTTAGGCGGGGAGCTGTTTTTT.